These 17 T cell receptor beta chains were sequenced from one sample in a study of T cells in Graves' hyperthyroidism and ophthalmopathy. The TCR beta CDR3 regions underwent amplification using RNA transcripts as the source. The HTBI set primed first-round TCR CDR3 RT-PCR. Each CDR3 protein gets one entry after TCRdb re-called the multiplex PCR reads with MiXCR. The profile shows about 840,000 distinct CDR3 sequences, roughly 40% of them singletons. Sequenced input: blood. These receptors were collected from a man in his late teens or twenties with Graves' hyperthyroidism.

This clonotype was seen more than once but under ten times. CDR3 amino acids: CASSPGVRNQPQHF. Here the CDR3 DNA reads TGTGCCAGCAGTCCAGGGGTTCGCAATCAGCCCCAGCATTTT. V is TRBV12-3 or TRBV12-4 and J is TRBJ1-5, with D tentatively TRBD1 (6 bases). Trimming removed 5 bases from V and 2 bases from J, with 10 bases in between. The CDR3 runs 14 residues.

The chain recombines TRBV7-9 with TRBJ2-7; D assignment may be TRBD1 or TRBD2 (5 bases each). CDR1 and CDR2 (germline): SEHNR, FQNEAQ (reference sequence). CDR3 length: 14 residues. V was clipped by 5 bases and J by 7 bases, with 18 bases between them. DNA of the CDR3: TGTGCCAGCAGCCAGGCGGAGGACAACAATGAGCAGTACTTC. This gives the protein CASSQAEDNNEQYF.

Notes on this clonotype: One end of the junction does not line up with germline, which may come from a read error. This chain joins TRBV10-2 and TRBJ1-1; D gene uncertain. Per the germline V gene, CDR1 is WSHSY and CDR2 is SAAADI. This CDR3 is 13 amino acids long. The CDR3 nucleotides read TGTGCCAGCCTACTATCCTCAAAGACTGAAGCTTTCTTT. Encoded protein: CASLLSSKTEAFF.

Comment on this clonotype: A read error may produce the germline difference seen at one junction end. The chain carries TRBV9 and TRBJ1-5; D may be TRBD1 (6 bases). The CDR3 contains 15 residues. Germline lookup yields CDR1 SGDLS and CDR2 YYNGEE. CDR3 in DNA: TGTGTCAGCAGTTTAGCAAGGGGGGGCAATCAGCCCCAGCATTTT. Its translation: CVSSLARGGNQPQHF.

This clonotype showed up many times. This sequence joins TRBV29-1 and TRBJ1-2; D is possibly TRBD1 (5 bases). CDR1 is SQVTM, CDR2 ANQGSEA, per germline. V lost 6 bases, J lost 2 bases, and 13 bases lay in between. CDR3 length: 13 residues. CDR3 nucleotides: TGCAGCGTGTGGAGGGGTGGCAACTATGGCTACACCTTC. This translates into CSVWRGGNYGYTF. The complete variable domain, with remaining parts taken from reference TRBV29-1 and TRBJ1-2, reads SAVISQKPSRDICQRGTSLTIQCQVDSQVTMMFWYRQQPGQSLTLIATANQGSEATYESGFVIDKFPISRPNLTFSTLTVSNMSPEDSSIYLCSVWRGGNYGYTFGSGTRLTVV.

The chain has TRBV10-3 and TRBJ1-5, with 10 bases identical to TRBD1. Trimming removed 10 bases from V and 14 bases from J; junction bases left unmatched: 14. Germline V gives CDR1 ENHRY, CDR2 SYGVKD. The CDR3 runs to 13 residues. The CDR3 sequence: CATIGDRGLYEHF. Written as DNA, the CDR3 is TGTGCCACCATCGGAGACAGGGGGCTCTACGAGCATTTT.

The chain links TRBV25-1 to TRBJ2-7, with D perhaps matching TRBD1 or TRBD2 (5 bases each). Trimming stripped 6 bases from V and 7 bases from J, with 19 bases between. CDR1 and CDR2 (germline): MGHDK, SYGVNS. The CDR3 is 14 amino acids. CDR3 amino acids: CASSPQVGGGEQYF. CDR3 nucleotides: TGTGCCAGCAGCCCCCAAGTGGGTGGGGGAGAGCAGTACTTC.

There are many counts of this clonotype. The chain uses TRBV12-3 or TRBV12-4 and TRBJ1-5; D call uncertain. V lost 3 bases and J lost 2, with 5 bases in between. This CDR3 spans 13 amino acids. In DNA form, the CDR3 reads TGTGCCAGCAGTTTCTGGGGCAATCAGCCCCAGCATTTT. Protein sequence: CASSFWGNQPQHF.

This clonotype came up a few times. This rearrangement joins TRBV9 to TRBJ2-2; 8 nucleotides align to TRBD2. With 0 bases clipped from V and 7 bases from J, the junction kept 14 bases outside the gene matches. The length of the CDR3 is 18 residues. Germline CDR1 SGDLS, CDR2 YYNGEE. The CDR3 nucleotides read TGTGCCAGCAGCGTAGGCTCGATAGCGGGACCTGCAGGCGGGGAGCTGTTTTTT. Translated: CASSVGSIAGPAGGELFF. Drawing the rest from reference TRBV9 and TRBJ2-2, the complete variable domain is DSGVTQTPKHLITATGQRVTLRCSPRSGDLSVYWYQQSLDQGLQFLIQYYNGEERAKGNILERFSAQQFPDLHSELNLSSLELGDSALYFCASSVGSIAGPAGGELFFGEGSRLTVL.

This clonotype was found a few times. The chain links TRBV9 to TRBJ2-2; no firm D call. Looked up from germline, CDR1 is SGDLS and CDR2 is YYNGEE. The length of the CDR3 is 15 residues. V was pared by 0 bases and J by 2 bases, with 8 bases between. The CDR3 DNA is TGTGCCAGCAGCGTAGTGGGGATCAACACCGGGGAGCTGTTTTTT. It yields the protein CASSVVGINTGELFF.

This clonotype has a count of ten or more. The chain couples TRBV7-9 to TRBJ1-2, with TRBD1 matching 8 bases. V lost 5 bases and J lost 6; bases outside the gene matches: 8. The CDR3 length is 14 residues. The germline CDR1 and CDR2 sequences are SEHNR and FQNEAQ (reference sequence). CDR3 region: CASSQGTGQDGYTF. The CDR3 DNA sequence: TGTGCCAGCAGCCAGGGGACAGGCCAGGATGGCTACACCTTC.

About this clonotype itself: At one end, the junction sequence differs from germline, possibly due to a read error. V gene TRBV7-8 combines with J gene TRBJ1-1, with D tentatively TRBD1 (6 bases). The CDR3 length is 15 residues. Germline CDR1 and CDR2: SGHVS and FQNEAQ. The CDR3 DNA is TGTGCCAACAGCGCAACAGGGAGGAGGAACACTGAAGCTTTCTTT. Its protein product is CANSATGRRNTEAFF.

The chain links TRBV5-1 to TRBJ2-7; the match to TRBD1 covers 7 bases. The CDR3 length is 14 residues. Trimming took 3 bases from V and 7 from J; bases not matched to a gene: 10. Per germline, CDR1 SGHRS and CDR2 YFSETQ. The DNA of the CDR3 is TGCGCCAGCAGCTCTACGACAGGGTCGAGGGAGCAGTACTTC. Encoded protein: CASSSTTGSREQYF. Filled out from reference TRBV5-1 and TRBJ2-7, the complete variable domain reads KAGVTQTPRYLIKTRGQQVTLSCSPISGHRSVSWYQQTPGQGLQFLFEYFSETQRNKGNFPGRFSGRQFSNSRSEMNVSTLELGDSALYLCASSSTTGSREQYFGPGTRLTVT.

Worth noting for this clonotype: This may stem from a read error, because a much larger clone lies one nucleotide away. The rearrangement uses TRBV15 and TRBJ2-7, with D perhaps TRBD2 (5 bases). The CDR3 is made up of 13 amino acids. Germline V lookup: CDR1 LNHNV, CDR2 YYDKDF (reference sequence). Here the CDR3 DNA reads TGTGCCACCAGCCAAGCGGAGACCTACGAGCACTACTTC. Amino acid sequence: CATSQAETYEHYF. The full variable domain, in which reference TRBV15 and TRBJ2-7 provide the parts outside the CDR3, is DAMVIQNPRYQVTQFGKPVTLSCSQTLNHNVMYWYQQKSSQAPKLLFHYYDKDFNNEADTPDNFQSRRPNTSFCFLDIRSPGLGDTAMYLCATSQAETYEHYFGPGTRLTVT.

The chain carries TRBV20-1 and TRBJ2-5; 9 nucleotides align to TRBD1. The CDR3 has 13 amino acids. After removal of 3 bases from V and 4 bases from J, the junction contained 3 bases not matched to a gene. Germline values: CDR1 DFQATT, CDR2 SNEGSKA (reference sequence). This CDR3 reads CSARDRGLETQYF. For the CDR3, the DNA is TGCAGTGCTAGGGACAGGGGATTAGAGACCCAGTACTTC.

This clonotype was picked up a small number of times. This chain connects TRBV19 to TRBJ2-5, with D possibly being TRBD1 (5 bases). V gave up 7 bases and J gave up 3 bases, with 9 bases separating them. The germline V gene has CDR1 LNHDA and CDR2 SQIVND (reference sequence). The CDR3 runs 12 residues. The CDR3 nucleotides are TGTGCCAGTAATTCAGGGAAAGAGACCCAGTACTTC. As protein: CASNSGKETQYF.

With regard to this clonotype: At one boundary the junction diverges from the germline segment, which might be a read error. V gene TRBV10-3 combines with J gene TRBJ1-5, with a possible D match to TRBD1 (5 bases). Germline CDR1 is ENHRY and CDR2 is SYGVKD. The CDR3 loop spans 16 amino acids. The DNA of the CDR3 is TGTGCCAGCAGTGCCGTAAGACAGAATAGCAATCAGCCCCAGCATTTT. Its translation is CASSAVRQNSNQPQHF.